This T cell receptor (beta chain) was found in a study of shared clonotypes between healthy human individuals. The method was immunoSEQ multiplex PCR; TCRdb's version includes in-frame clones alone and lacks a portion of them. The table lists 1.5 million to 1.9 million clones, 98% of them singletons. Germline CDR1 and CDR2: SGHVS and FQNEAQ. Trimming shortened V by 11 bases and J by 1 base, and 10 bases separated the two germline ends. The CDR3 has 12 amino acids. This TCR was sampled from a man younger than 45 in good health. Sequenced: naive CD4+ T cells sorted from blood. This sample's subset: CD45RA+ positively selected. The chain links TRBV7-8 to TRBJ2-3; D gene uncertain. The CDR3 sequence is CAAAGGTDTQYF. The CDR3 bases are TGTGCCGCCGCCGGCGGCACAGATACGCAGTATTTT.